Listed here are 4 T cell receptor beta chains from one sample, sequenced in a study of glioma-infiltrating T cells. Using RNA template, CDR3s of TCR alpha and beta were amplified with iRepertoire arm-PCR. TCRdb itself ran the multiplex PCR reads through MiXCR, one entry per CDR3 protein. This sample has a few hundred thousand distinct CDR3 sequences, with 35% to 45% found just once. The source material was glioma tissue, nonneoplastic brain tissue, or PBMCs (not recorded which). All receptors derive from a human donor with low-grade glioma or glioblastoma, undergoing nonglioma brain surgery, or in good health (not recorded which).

The CDR3 DNA follows: TGTGCCAGCAGAACGACAGGGGGTTATAGCAATCAGCCCCAGCATTTT. Its translation: CASRTTGGYSNQPQHF. The rearrangement joins TRBV28 to TRBJ1-5; 9 bases agree with TRBD1. The CDR3 is 16 residues long. Trimming cost V 6 bases and J 0 bases; bases outside gene matches: 6. Germline V CDR1 and CDR2: MDHEN, SYDVKM.

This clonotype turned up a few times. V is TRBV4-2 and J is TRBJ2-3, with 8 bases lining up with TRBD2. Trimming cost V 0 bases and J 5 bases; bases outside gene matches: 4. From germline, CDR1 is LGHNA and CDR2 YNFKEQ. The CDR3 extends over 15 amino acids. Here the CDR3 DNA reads TGTGCCAGCAGCCAAGATCGGCTAGCGGGAGATACGCAGTATTTT. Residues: CASSQDRLAGDTQYF.

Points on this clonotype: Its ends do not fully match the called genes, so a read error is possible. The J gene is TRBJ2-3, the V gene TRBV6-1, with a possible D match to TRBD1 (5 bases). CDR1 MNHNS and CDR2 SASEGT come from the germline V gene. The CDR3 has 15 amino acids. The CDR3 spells CVSSPTLGAADTQYF. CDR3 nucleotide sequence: TGTGTCAGCAGTCCGACCCTAGGGGCCGCAGATACGCAGTATTTT.

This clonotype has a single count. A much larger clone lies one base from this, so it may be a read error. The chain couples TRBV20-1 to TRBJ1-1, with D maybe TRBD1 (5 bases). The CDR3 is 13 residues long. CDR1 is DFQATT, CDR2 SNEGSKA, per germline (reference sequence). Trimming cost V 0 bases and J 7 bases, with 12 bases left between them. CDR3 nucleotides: TGCAGTGCTAGAGATTACGGAAGGGGTGAAGCTTTCTTT. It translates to CSARDYGRGEAFF.